Listed here are 17 T cell receptor beta chains from one sample, sequenced in a study of monozygotic twins with inflammatory bowel disease. Reprocessing the 5' RACE reads, TCRdb reports a single entry for every CDR3 protein and omits DNA. The table for this sample gives 200,000 to 250,000 distinct CDR3 sequences. The source material was blood. These receptors were collected from a human donor with ulcerative colitis or Crohn's disease, or a healthy co-twin of an affected twin (not recorded which).

The rearrangement joins TRBV20-1 to TRBJ2-2; the TCRdb call, TRBD1, lacks DNA for checking. The CDR3 sequence is 12 residues long. Germline CDR1 reads DFQATT; CDR2 reads SNEGSKA (reference sequence). Here the CDR3 reads CSVQEDTGELFF.

The V and J genes are TRBV20-1 and TRBJ1-1; with no DNA, the TCRdb D assignment of TRBD1 cannot be verified. Germline values: CDR1 DFQATT, CDR2 SNEGSKA (reference sequence). This CDR3 comprises 13 residues. The CDR3 is CSSRGGGNTEAFF.

The chain uses TRBV5-1 and TRBJ2-1; absent DNA, TCRdb's TRBD2 call cannot be checked. CDR3 length: 14 amino acids. CDR1 is SGHRS, CDR2 YFSETQ, per germline. This chain's CDR3 is CASSATIAGGEQFF.

The V and J genes are TRBV15 and TRBJ1-5. Germline loops: CDR1 LNHNV, CDR2 YYDKDF (reference sequence). The CDR3 length is 13 residues. The CDR3 loop reads CATSSLRNQPQHF.

J is TRBJ1-1 and V is TRBV7-9; TCRdb picks TRBD1, but there is no DNA to check that call. The CDR3 is made up of 13 amino acids. Germline V gene data show CDR1 as SEHNR and CDR2 as FQNEAQ (reference sequence). The CDR3 loop is CASSSTGNTEAFF.

The genes are TRBV7-9 and TRBJ2-5; the TRBD1 assignment by TCRdb is unverifiable without DNA. This CDR3 spans 14 amino acids. CDR1 is SEHNR, CDR2 FQNEAQ, per germline (reference sequence). CDR3 in amino acids: CASSFQQGAETQYF.

The genes are TRBV30 and TRBJ1-5. The germline V gene has CDR1 GTSNPN and CDR2 SVGIG (reference sequence). The CDR3 sequence is 12 residues long. The chain's CDR3 is CAWSVWGQPQHF. The full variable domain, completed using reference TRBV30 and TRBJ1-5, is SQTIHQWPATLVQPVGSPLSLECTVEGTSNPNLYWYRQAAGRGLQLLFYSVGIGQISSEVPQNLSASRPQDRQFILSSKKLLLSDSGFYLCAWSVWGQPQHFGDGTRLSIL.

The rearrangement joins TRBV5-6 to TRBJ1-2. Germline lookup yields CDR1 SGHDT and CDR2 YYEEEE. The CDR3 loop spans 15 amino acids. The CDR3 reads CASSNGQRANYGYTF.

V is TRBV3-1 and J is TRBJ2-5; without DNA, the TCRdb call of TRBD1 cannot be checked. The germline CDR1 and CDR2 sequences are LGHDT and YNNKEL (reference sequence). The CDR3 spans 14 residues. CDR3 sequence: CASRATGSGETQYF.

The CDR3 is CASSLGVSFSGANVLTF. The chain combines TRBV7-2 with TRBJ2-6. The CDR3 length is 17 residues. CDR1 is SGHTA and CDR2 is FQGNSA in the germline V gene.

J is TRBJ1-4 and V is TRBV5-1. The CDR3 covers 15 residues. Germline loops: CDR1 SGHRS, CDR2 YFSETQ. The CDR3 here is CASSVTGTSHEKLFF.

CDR3: CASSEGQGATDTQYF. The chain couples TRBV11-2 to TRBJ2-3; the D call from TCRdb, TRBD1, cannot be confirmed without DNA. This CDR3 contains 15 residues. Germline CDR1 and CDR2: SGHAT and FQNNGV.

The rearrangement joins TRBV10-3 to TRBJ1-3. The CDR3 has 13 residues. Germline V CDR1 and CDR2: ENHRY, SYGVKD. The CDR3 here is CAIKQRAGNTIYF.

This rearrangement joins TRBV9 to TRBJ2-1; TCRdb selects TRBD2, and the lack of DNA leaves this call unchecked. This CDR3 has 16 amino acids. CDR1 and CDR2 from the germline V gene are SGDLS and YYNGEE. The CDR3 reads CASSVPGLTSYNEQFF.

V gene TRBV5-1 combines with J gene TRBJ2-7; absent DNA, TCRdb's TRBD1 call cannot be checked. There are 16 residues in the CDR3. The germline gives CDR1 SGHRS, CDR2 YFSETQ. The CDR3 is CASSLAPGRGTYEQYF.

The chain combines TRBV7-9 with TRBJ2-7; TCRdb proposes TRBD1, but this gene call is untestable without DNA. CDR3 size: 14 residues. Per germline, CDR1 SEHNR and CDR2 FQNEAQ (reference sequence). Here the CDR3 reads CASRSGQGPYEQYF.

The V and J genes are TRBV19 and TRBJ1-1; with no DNA, the TCRdb D assignment of TRBD1 cannot be verified. This CDR3 is 13 amino acids long. Looked up from germline, CDR1 is LNHDA and CDR2 is SQIVND (reference sequence). The CDR3 loop is CATSGEKYTEAFF.